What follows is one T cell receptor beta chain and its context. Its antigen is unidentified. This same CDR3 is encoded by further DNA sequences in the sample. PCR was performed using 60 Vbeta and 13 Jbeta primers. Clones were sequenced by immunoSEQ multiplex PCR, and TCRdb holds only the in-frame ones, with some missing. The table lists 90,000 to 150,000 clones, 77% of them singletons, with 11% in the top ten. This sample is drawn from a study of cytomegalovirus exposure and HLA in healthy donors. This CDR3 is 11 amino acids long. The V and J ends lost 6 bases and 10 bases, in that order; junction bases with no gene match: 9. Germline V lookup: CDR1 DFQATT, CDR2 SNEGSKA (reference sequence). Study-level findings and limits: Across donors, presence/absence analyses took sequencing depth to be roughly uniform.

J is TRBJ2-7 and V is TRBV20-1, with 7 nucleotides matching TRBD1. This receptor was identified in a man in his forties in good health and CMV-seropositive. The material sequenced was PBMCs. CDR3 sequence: CSARQGFGQYF. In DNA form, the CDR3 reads TGCAGTGCCCGACAGGGCTTCGGCCAGTACTTC.